The 27 T cell receptor beta chains reported below all come from one sample, sequenced in a study of shared clonotypes between healthy human individuals. Produced via immunoSEQ multiplex PCR; TCRdb's table is partial and in-frame only. The repertoire holds 2 million to 2.5 million clones, with about 92% as singletons. Sequencing used naive CD4+ T cells from PBMCs. Subset noted: CD45RA+ positively selected. Receptor source: a man between 18 and 35 years old in good health. Some clones in this sample may be carry-over from other donors' samples.

This clone was seen only once. The chain is built from TRBV7-2 and TRBJ2-2, with 7 bases matching TRBD1. Unmatched junction bases numbered 13, after V lost 5 bases and J lost 13 bases. CDR1 and CDR2 (germline): SGHTA, FQGNSA. The CDR3 is 14 residues long. CDR3 DNA: TGTGCCAGCAGCCTGGGGCAGGGGGACCTTGGGCTGTTTTTT. It is translated as CASSLGQGDLGLFF.

The chain has TRBV10-3 and TRBJ2-7; tentative D call: TRBD2 (5 bases). The V end was cut by 10 bases, the J end by 3 bases, with 10 bases between. The CDR3 has 11 residues. In germline, CDR1 is ENHRY, CDR2 SYGVKD. This chain's CDR3 is CARTSDYEQYF. The CDR3 DNA is TGTGCCAGGACTTCTGACTACGAGCAGTACTTC.

This clone was counted a single time. V usage is TRBV28 and J usage is TRBJ1-1, with D hard to call. The V end lost 3 bases, the J end lost 0 bases, and 8 bases lay between the germline ends. The CDR3 runs to 14 residues. Germline CDR1 is MDHEN and CDR2 is SYDVKM. The CDR3 coding sequence is TGTGCCAGCAGTTTTCAAGCCATGAACACTGAAGCTTTCTTT. It is translated as CASSFQAMNTEAFF.

The V and J genes are TRBV15 and TRBJ2-5, with D unresolved. V lost 1 base to trimming and J lost 0 bases, with 9 bases between them. The CDR3 spans 15 residues. Per the germline V gene, CDR1 is LNHNV and CDR2 is YYDKDF (reference sequence). CDR3 residues: CATSRGRLYQETQYF. The DNA for the CDR3 is TGTGCCACCAGCAGAGGTCGCCTGTACCAAGAGACCCAGTACTTC.

The genes are TRBV5-1 and TRBJ2-5; TRBD1 matches at 12 bases. Germline V gene sequence: CDR1 SGHRS, CDR2 YFSETQ. V trimming: 2 bases; J trimming: 6 bases; junction bases outside the gene matches: 8. The CDR3 sequence is 16 residues long. In DNA form, the CDR3 reads TGCGCCAGCAGCTTAGAGGGACAGGGGGCAGGGAAGACCCAGTACTTC. Residues: CASSLEGQGAGKTQYF.

This chain connects TRBV7-8 to TRBJ2-7, with unresolved D. The CDR3 is 14 amino acids. Looked up from germline, CDR1 is SGHVS and CDR2 is FQNEAQ. With 0 bases removed from V and 3 bases from J, the gap between germline ends came to 9 bases. CDR3 in amino acids: CASSLAHFNYEQYF. The DNA for the CDR3 is TGTGCCAGCAGCTTAGCCCACTTCAACTACGAGCAGTACTTC.

The J gene is TRBJ2-1, the V gene TRBV5-1; D remains ambiguous. The germline V gene encodes CDR1 SGHRS and CDR2 YFSETQ. The CDR3 spans 13 residues. The V end lost 4 bases, the J end lost 6 bases, and 11 bases lay between the germline ends. The CDR3 reads CASSQGPGNEQFF. In DNA, the CDR3 is TGCGCCAGCAGCCAAGGGCCAGGCAATGAGCAGTTCTTC. Supplemented by reference TRBV5-1 and TRBJ2-1, the full variable domain reads KAGVTQTPRYLIKTRGQQVTLSCSPISGHRSVSWYQQTPGQGLQFLFEYFSETQRNKGNFPGRFSGRQFSNSRSEMNVSTLELGDSALYLCASSQGPGNEQFFGPGTRLTVL.

V and J are TRBV21-1 and TRBJ1-5. TRBV21-1 represents a pseudogene. The CDR3 totals 17 residues. CDR3 coding DNA: TGTGCCAGCAGCGGGATCTTTCCTATTAATAGCAATCAGCCCCAGCATTTT. It encodes CASSGIFPINSNQPQHF.

In regard to this clone: One junction end does not reproduce the germline sequence, and a read error may be involved. The chain combines TRBV18 with TRBJ1-4, with a possible D match to TRBD1 (5 bases). The germline V gene has CDR1 KGHSH and CDR2 LQKENI. This CDR3 contains 16 residues. DNA for the CDR3: TGTGCCAGCTCACCACTACAGGACCCGGACATGGGAAACTCGATTTTT. Its protein is CASSPLQDPDMGNSIF.

This sequence joins TRBV21-1 and TRBJ1-1. TRBV21-1 is deemed a pseudogene. The CDR3 length is 13 residues. The CDR3 nucleotides are TGTGCCAGCAGCGTGGTCCGGGCGCGTGAAGCTTTCTTT. The encoded protein is CASSVVRAREAFF.

This clone was observed a single time. The sample contains more than one DNA sequence encoding this CDR3. The V call is TRBV28, the J call TRBJ2-2; TRBD1 matches 7 bases. The length of the CDR3 is 14 residues. Germline assignment: CDR1 MDHEN and CDR2 SYDVKM. J lost 5 bases, V lost 4 bases, and 4 bases had no gene match. The CDR3 reads CASSSGQYTGELFF. DNA for the CDR3: TGTGCCAGCAGTTCGGGACAGTATACCGGGGAGCTGTTTTTT.

This clone was seen only once. V usage is TRBV5-1 and J usage is TRBJ2-1; TRBD2 matches at 10 bases. Germline V gene data show CDR1 as SGHRS and CDR2 as YFSETQ. With 8 bases clipped from V and 4 bases from J, the junction kept 9 bases outside the gene matches. This CDR3 is 15 amino acids long. This chain's CDR3 is CASKLAGDDYNEQFF. The CDR3 DNA reads as TGCGCCAGTAAGCTAGCGGGGGATGATTACAATGAGCAGTTCTTC.

This clone was picked up one time. The V gene is TRBV5-1, the J gene TRBJ2-5; tentatively, D is TRBD2 (7 bases). The germline CDR1 and CDR2 sequences are SGHRS and YFSETQ. This CDR3 is 15 amino acids long. Trimming pared 1 base from V and 0 bases from J, leaving 10 bases between. The CDR3 reads CASSLIGGHQETQYF. The CDR3 coding sequence is TGCGCCAGCAGCTTGATCGGGGGGCACCAAGAGACCCAGTACTTC.

V and J are TRBV5-3 and TRBJ1-5; TRBD1 matches 7 bases. TRBV5-3 is an open reading frame whose function is uncertain. The CDR3 is 13 amino acids. Losses at the gene ends were 8 bases for V and 2 bases for J; bases not matched to a gene: 4. CDR3 DNA: TGTGCCAGCAGAGGACAGGGCAATCAGCCCCAGCATTTT. The encoded protein is CASRGQGNQPQHF.

This rearrangement joins TRBV20-1 to TRBJ2-7, with D uncertain. The CDR3 length is 11 residues. The germline V and J ends were trimmed by 5 bases and 9 bases, with 14 bases remaining between them. Germline lookup yields CDR1 DFQATT and CDR2 SNEGSKA (reference sequence). CDR3 nucleotides: TGCAGTGCTCTAATCTCTTCCGGGCAGTACTTC. It yields the protein CSALISSGQYF.

The chain couples TRBV4-2 to TRBJ1-2; 7 bases match TRBD1. Germline V lookup: CDR1 LGHNA, CDR2 YNFKEQ. This CDR3 has 16 amino acids. After removal of 1 base from V and 5 bases from J, the junction contained 10 bases not matched to a gene. CDR3 sequence: CASSQGHRQGMYGYTF. As DNA, the CDR3 is TGTGCCAGCAGCCAAGGCCACCGACAGGGAATGTATGGCTACACCTTC.

As regards this clone: Other DNA sequences of this sample code for an identical CDR3. The chain couples TRBV6-1 to TRBJ2-3; TRBD2 might be the D (5 bases). The V gene lost 2 bases and the J gene lost 0 bases, with 9 bases spanning the gap. The CDR3 spans 15 residues. Germline V gene data show CDR1 as MNHNS and CDR2 as SASEGT. Here the CDR3 reads CASSESGYSTDTQYF. In DNA form, the CDR3 reads TGTGCCAGCAGTGAAAGCGGTTACAGCACAGATACGCAGTATTTT.

The chain recombines TRBV6-6 with TRBJ2-6; D remains unclear. From germline, CDR1 is MNHNY and CDR2 SVGAGI (reference sequence). The CDR3 has 14 residues. V lost 11 bases and J lost 1, with 12 bases in between. CDR3 sequence reads: CASNAASGANVLTF. The CDR3 DNA follows: TGTGCCTCCAATGCGGCATCTGGGGCCAACGTCCTGACTTTC.

This clone was seen a few times. The rearrangement uses TRBV28 and TRBJ2-1; D tentatively reads TRBD1 or TRBD2 (6 bases each). Trimming left V 7 bases short and J 8 bases short, with 12 bases between. Germline loops: CDR1 MDHEN, CDR2 SYDVKM. The CDR3 has 12 residues. This CDR3 is CASTTGGDEQFF. The CDR3 region has the DNA TGTGCCAGCACTACCGGGGGCGATGAGCAGTTCTTC.

CDR3: CASSFRTSGNTGELFF. The CDR3 DNA follows: TGTGCCAGCAGTTTTCGGACTAGCGGGAACACCGGGGAGCTGTTTTTT. V and J are TRBV28 and TRBJ2-2; the match to TRBD2 covers 10 bases. This CDR3 has 16 residues. Germline CDR1 is MDHEN and CDR2 is SYDVKM. V lost 3 bases and J lost 1; bases outside the gene matches: 2.

This chain uses TRBV10-1 with TRBJ2-7; D gene ambiguous. Germline V CDR1 and CDR2: WNHNN, SYGVQD (reference sequence). Trimming stripped 3 bases from V and 3 bases from J, with 21 bases between. The CDR3 has 17 amino acids. This CDR3 reads CASSDGGPPGLVYEQYF. The CDR3, as DNA: TGCGCCAGCAGTGATGGTGGACCCCCCGGGCTCGTCTACGAGCAGTACTTC.

The rearrangement joins TRBV9 to TRBJ2-5; 13 bases map to TRBD2. The CDR3 loop spans 17 amino acids. Germline V CDR1 and CDR2: SGDLS, YYNGEE. The V gene end was trimmed by 0 bases and the J gene end by 1 base; junction bases not matched to a gene: 3. This CDR3 is CASSVGGLAGTQETQYF. CDR3 sequence (DNA): TGTGCCAGCAGCGTAGGGGGACTAGCGGGAACCCAAGAGACCCAGTACTTC.

This clone was picked up a small number of times. The J gene is TRBJ1-1, the V gene TRBV12-5, with D perhaps matching TRBD1 (5 bases). Germline-derived CDR1 and CDR2 are LGHNT and FRNRAP. V lost 3 bases and J 12 bases, leaving 11 bases between the germline ends. CDR3 size: 11 residues. CDR3 sequence (DNA): TGTGCTAGTGGTTTCGGCAGGGTAACTTTCTTT. As protein: CASGFGRVTFF.

This clone was observed a single time. This sequence joins TRBV7-8 and TRBJ1-1; D call uncertain. This CDR3 has 15 amino acids. Germline V gives CDR1 SGHVS, CDR2 FQNEAQ. The V end was cut by 1 base, the J end by 6 bases, with 15 bases between. Here the CDR3 reads CASSLERASSPEAFF. The CDR3 DNA sequence: TGTGCCAGCAGCTTAGAACGGGCATCCTCTCCTGAAGCTTTCTTT.

This clone was recorded only once. This chain uses TRBV27 with TRBJ1-2; tentatively, D is TRBD1 (5 bases). Germline lookup yields CDR1 MNHEY and CDR2 SMNVEV (reference sequence). The CDR3 loop spans 19 amino acids. The ends were cut back, 7 bases at V and 2 bases at J, with 29 bases in the middle. This chain's CDR3 is CASTSIGTSGTSRNYGYTF. The CDR3 nucleotides are TGTGCCAGCACGTCGATCGGGACGTCCGGGACCTCGAGGAACTATGGCTACACCTTC.

The V gene is TRBV29-1, the J gene TRBJ2-3; 8 nucleotides align to TRBD1. This CDR3 has 11 residues. The germline V gene encodes CDR1 SQVTM and CDR2 ANQGSEA. The J segment lost 11 bases and the V segment lost 3 bases, leaving 4 bases of the junction unmatched. The CDR3 loop is CSVDRTGQQYF. The CDR3 DNA reads TGCAGCGTTGATCGGACAGGGCAGCAGTATTTT.

V is TRBV19 and J is TRBJ1-4; possible D gene TRBD1, 5 bases. The V end was cut by 3 bases, the J end by 6 bases, with 11 bases between. There are 14 residues in the CDR3. Per the germline V gene, CDR1 is LNHDA and CDR2 is SQIVND (reference sequence). CDR3 in amino acids: CASSISWGDEKLFF. Here the CDR3 DNA reads TGTGCCAGTAGTATCAGCTGGGGGGATGAAAAACTGTTTTTT.